The present T cell receptor beta chain was sequenced within a study of radiotherapy plus CTLA-4 blockade in lung cancer. This CDR3 region has 14 residues. Germline trimming cut 5 bases from V and 6 bases from J; bases unmatched to any gene: 7. Germline V lookup: CDR1 SGHAT, CDR2 FQDESV (reference sequence). Only in-frame clones appear in the TCRdb table, and some are missing; sequencing was by immunoSEQ multiplex PCR. Among 81,000 or so clones listed, 78% were seen once. The sequence derives from a human donor with non-small cell lung cancer whose response to radiotherapy plus ipilimumab could not be evaluated. Some clones in this sample may be carry-over from other donors' samples. Here the sequenced sample was peripheral blood, taken from a patient treated with radiotherapy plus ipilimumab. The gene calls are TRBV11-1 and TRBJ2-7; TRBD2 matches 10 bases. CDR3 protein: CASSERGGLSEQYF. CDR3 bases: TGTGCCAGCAGCGAGCGGGGGGGCCTATCCGAGCAGTACTTC. Variable domain in full (rest from reference TRBV11-1 and TRBJ2-7): EAEVAQSPRYKITEKSQAVAFWCDPISGHATLYWYRQILGQGPELLVQFQDESVVDDSQLPKDRFSAERLKGVDSTLKIQPAELGDSAMYLCASSERGGLSEQYFGPGTRLTVT.